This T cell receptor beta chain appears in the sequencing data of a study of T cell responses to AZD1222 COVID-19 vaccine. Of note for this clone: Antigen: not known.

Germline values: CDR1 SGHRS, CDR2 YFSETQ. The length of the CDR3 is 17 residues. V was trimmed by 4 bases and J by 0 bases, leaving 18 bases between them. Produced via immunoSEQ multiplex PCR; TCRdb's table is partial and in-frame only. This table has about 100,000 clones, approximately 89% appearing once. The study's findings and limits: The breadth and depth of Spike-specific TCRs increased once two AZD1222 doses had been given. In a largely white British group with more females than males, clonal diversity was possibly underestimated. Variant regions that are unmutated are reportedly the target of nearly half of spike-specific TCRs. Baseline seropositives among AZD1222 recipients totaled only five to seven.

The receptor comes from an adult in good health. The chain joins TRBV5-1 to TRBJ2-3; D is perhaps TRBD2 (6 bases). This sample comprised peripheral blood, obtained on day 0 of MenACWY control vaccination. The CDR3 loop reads CASSQRIAATSTDTQYF. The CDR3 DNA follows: TGCGCCAGCAGCCAGAGGATAGCGGCAACTAGCACAGATACGCAGTATTTT.